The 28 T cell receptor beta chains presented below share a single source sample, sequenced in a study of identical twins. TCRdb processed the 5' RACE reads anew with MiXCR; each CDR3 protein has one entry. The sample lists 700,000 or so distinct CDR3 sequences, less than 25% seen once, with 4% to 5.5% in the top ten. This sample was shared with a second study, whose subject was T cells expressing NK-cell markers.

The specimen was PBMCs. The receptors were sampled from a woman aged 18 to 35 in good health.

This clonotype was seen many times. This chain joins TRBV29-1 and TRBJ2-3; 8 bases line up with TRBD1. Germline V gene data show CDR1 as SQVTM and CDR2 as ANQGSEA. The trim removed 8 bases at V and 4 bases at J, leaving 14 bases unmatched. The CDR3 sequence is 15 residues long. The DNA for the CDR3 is TGCAGCTCCTCGTACCGGACAGGGTACCCAGATACGCAGTATTTT. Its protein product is CSSSYRTGYPDTQYF.

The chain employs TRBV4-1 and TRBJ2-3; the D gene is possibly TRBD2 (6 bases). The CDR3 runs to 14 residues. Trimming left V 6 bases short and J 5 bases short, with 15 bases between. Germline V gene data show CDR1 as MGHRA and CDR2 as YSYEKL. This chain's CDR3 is CASSLTVSGDTQYF. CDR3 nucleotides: TGCGCCAGCAGTCTGACTGTTAGCGGAGATACGCAGTATTTT.

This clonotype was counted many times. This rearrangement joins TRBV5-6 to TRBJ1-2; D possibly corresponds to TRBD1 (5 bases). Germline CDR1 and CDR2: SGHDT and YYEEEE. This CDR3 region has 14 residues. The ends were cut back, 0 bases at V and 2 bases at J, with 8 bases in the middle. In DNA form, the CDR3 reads TGTGCCAGCAGCTTGGGGACAACCAACTATGGCTACACCTTC. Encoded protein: CASSLGTTNYGYTF. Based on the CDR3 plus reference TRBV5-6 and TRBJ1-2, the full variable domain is DAGVTQSPTHLIKTRGQQVTLRCSPKSGHDTVSWYQQALGQGPQFIFQYYEEEERQRGNFPDRFSGHQFPNYSSELNVNALLLGDSALYLCASSLGTTNYGYTFGSGTRLTVV.

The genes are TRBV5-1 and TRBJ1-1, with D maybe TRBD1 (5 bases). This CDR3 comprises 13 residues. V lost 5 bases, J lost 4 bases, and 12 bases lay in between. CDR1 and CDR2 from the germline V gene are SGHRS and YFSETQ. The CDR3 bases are TGCGCCAGCAGACGACAGATCGGCACTGAAGCTTTCTTT. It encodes CASRRQIGTEAFF.

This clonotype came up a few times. CDR3 in DNA: TGTGCCAGCAGCTTTTGGGCGAGAGTCACCGGGGAGCTGTTTTTT. This gives the protein CASSFWARVTGELFF. This chain connects TRBV7-8 to TRBJ2-2; D is uncertain. CDR3 size: 15 residues. Germline CDR1 SGHVS, CDR2 FQNEAQ. Trimming left V 3 bases short and J 4 bases short, with 12 bases between. The full variable domain, rest sourced from reference TRBV7-8 and TRBJ2-2, is GAGVSQSPRYKVAKRGQDVALRCDPISGHVSLFWYQQALGQGPEFLTYFQNEAQLDKSGLPSDRFFAERPEGSVSTLKIQRTQQEDSAVYLCASSFWARVTGELFFGEGSRLTVL.

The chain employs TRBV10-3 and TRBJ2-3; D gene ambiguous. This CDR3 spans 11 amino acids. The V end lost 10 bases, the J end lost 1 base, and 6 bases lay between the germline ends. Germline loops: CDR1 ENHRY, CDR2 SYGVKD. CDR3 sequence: CATSGTDTQYF. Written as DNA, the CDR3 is TGTGCCACCTCTGGCACAGATACGCAGTATTTT.

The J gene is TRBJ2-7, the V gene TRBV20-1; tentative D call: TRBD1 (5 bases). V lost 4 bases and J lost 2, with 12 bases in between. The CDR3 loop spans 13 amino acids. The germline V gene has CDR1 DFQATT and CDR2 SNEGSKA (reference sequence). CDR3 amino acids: CSATEDSTYEQYF. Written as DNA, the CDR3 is TGCAGTGCTACCGAAGACAGTACCTACGAGCAGTACTTC.

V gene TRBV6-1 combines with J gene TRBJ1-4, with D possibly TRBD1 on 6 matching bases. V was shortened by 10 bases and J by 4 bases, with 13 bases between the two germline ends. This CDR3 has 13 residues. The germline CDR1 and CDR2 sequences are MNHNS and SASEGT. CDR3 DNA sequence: TGTGCCACCACCCGGGACAATAATGAAAAACTGTTTTTT. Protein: CATTRDNNEKLFF.

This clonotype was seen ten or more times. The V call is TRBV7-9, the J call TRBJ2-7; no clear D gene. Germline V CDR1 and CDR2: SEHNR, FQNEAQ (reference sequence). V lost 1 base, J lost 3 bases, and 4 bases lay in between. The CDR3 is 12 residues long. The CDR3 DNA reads TGTGCCAGCAGCTTAGGCCGCTACGAGCAGTACTTC. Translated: CASSLGRYEQYF.

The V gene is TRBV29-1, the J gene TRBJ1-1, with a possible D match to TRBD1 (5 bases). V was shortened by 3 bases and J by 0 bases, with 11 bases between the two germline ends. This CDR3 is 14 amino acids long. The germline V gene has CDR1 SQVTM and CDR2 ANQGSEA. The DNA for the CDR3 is TGCAGCGTTGATGGGGACGGGATGAACACTGAAGCTTTCTTT. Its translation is CSVDGDGMNTEAFF.

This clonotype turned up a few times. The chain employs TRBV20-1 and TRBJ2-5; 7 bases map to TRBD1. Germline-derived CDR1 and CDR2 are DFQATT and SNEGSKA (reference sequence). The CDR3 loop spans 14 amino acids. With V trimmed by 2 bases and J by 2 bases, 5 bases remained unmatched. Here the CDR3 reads CSARSDRVQETQYF. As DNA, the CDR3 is TGCAGTGCTAGATCTGACAGGGTACAAGAGACCCAGTACTTC.

CDR3 amino acids: CASSLVGGKGYEQYF. DNA for the CDR3: TGTGCCAGCAGCTTGGTCGGCGGTAAAGGCTACGAGCAGTACTTC. J is TRBJ2-7 and V is TRBV5-5; no clear D gene. The germline gives CDR1 SGHKS, CDR2 YYEKEE (reference sequence). The CDR3 runs 15 residues. The ends were cut back, 0 bases at V and 3 bases at J, with 13 bases in the middle.

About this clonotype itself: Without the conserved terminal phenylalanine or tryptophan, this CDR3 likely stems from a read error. This chain's CDR3 is CSALDGGVSYEQYS. CDR3 in DNA: TGCAGTGCTCTCGACGGGGGAGTATCCTACGAGCAGTACTCC. J is TRBJ2-7 and V is TRBV20-1; possibly TRBD2 for D (6 bases). The CDR3 covers 14 residues. V was cut by 5 bases and J by 1 base, with 15 bases left in between. CDR1 DFQATT and CDR2 SNEGSKA come from the germline V gene (reference sequence).

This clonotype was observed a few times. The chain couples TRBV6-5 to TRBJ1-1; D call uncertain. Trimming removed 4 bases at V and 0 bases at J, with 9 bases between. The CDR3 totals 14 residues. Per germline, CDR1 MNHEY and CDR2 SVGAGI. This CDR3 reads CASSSSPLNTEAFF. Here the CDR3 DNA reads TGTGCCAGCAGTTCCAGTCCTCTGAACACTGAAGCTTTCTTT.

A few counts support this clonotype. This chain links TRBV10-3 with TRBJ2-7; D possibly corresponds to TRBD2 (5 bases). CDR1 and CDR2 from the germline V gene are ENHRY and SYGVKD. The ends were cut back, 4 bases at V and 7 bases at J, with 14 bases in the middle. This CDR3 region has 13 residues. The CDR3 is CAISVGSTGEQYF. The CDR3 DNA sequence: TGTGCCATCAGTGTAGGTAGCACGGGGGAGCAGTACTTC.

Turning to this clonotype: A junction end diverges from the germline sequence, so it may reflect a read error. The CDR3 sequence is CASSLEGTSFNEQFF. Written as DNA, the CDR3 is TGTGCCAGCAGCTTAGAGGGCACCTCCTTCAATGAGCAGTTCTTC. This sequence joins TRBV7-9 and TRBJ2-1; D uncertain. There are 15 residues in the CDR3. Germline V lookup: CDR1 SEHNR, CDR2 FQNEAQ (reference sequence).

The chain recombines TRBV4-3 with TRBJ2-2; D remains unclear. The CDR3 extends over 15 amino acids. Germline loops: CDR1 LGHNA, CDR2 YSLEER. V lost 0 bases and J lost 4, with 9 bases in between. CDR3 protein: CASSQDRPATGELFF. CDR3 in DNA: TGCGCCAGCAGCCAAGATCGTCCAGCCACCGGGGAGCTGTTTTTT.

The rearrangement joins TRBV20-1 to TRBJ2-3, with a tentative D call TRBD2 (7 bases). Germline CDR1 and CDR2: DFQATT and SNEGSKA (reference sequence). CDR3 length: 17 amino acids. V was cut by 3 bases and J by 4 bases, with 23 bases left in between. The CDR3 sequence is CSASMAGAGVMPDTQYF. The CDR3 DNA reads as TGCAGTGCTAGCATGGCGGGGGCGGGAGTTATGCCAGATACGCAGTATTTT.

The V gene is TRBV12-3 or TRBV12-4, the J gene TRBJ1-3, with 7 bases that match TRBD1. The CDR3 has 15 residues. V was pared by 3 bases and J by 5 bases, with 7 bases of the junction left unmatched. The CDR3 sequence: CASSFAGTVRNTIYF. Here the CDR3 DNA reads TGTGCCAGCAGTTTCGCCGGGACAGTGAGAAACACCATATATTTT.

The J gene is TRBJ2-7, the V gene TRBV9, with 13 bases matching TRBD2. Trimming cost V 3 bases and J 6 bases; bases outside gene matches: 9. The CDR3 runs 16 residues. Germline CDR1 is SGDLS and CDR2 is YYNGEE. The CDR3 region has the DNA TGTGCCAGCAGCGGGACTAGCGGGGGACCAGCTACCGAGCAGTACTTC. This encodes CASSGTSGGPATEQYF.

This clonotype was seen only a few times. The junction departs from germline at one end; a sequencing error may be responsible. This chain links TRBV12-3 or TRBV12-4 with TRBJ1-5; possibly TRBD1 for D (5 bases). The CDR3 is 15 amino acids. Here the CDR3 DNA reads TGTGCCAGCAGCTGGGTCGGGGGTAGCGATCAGCCCCAGCATTTT. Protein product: CASSWVGGSDQPQHF.

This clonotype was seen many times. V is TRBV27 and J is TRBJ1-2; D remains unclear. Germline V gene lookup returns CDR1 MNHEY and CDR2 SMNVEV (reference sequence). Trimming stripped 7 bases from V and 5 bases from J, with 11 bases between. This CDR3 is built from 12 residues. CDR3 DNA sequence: TGTGCCAGCAAAAGGGAGTTTTATGGCTACACCTTC. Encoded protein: CASKREFYGYTF.

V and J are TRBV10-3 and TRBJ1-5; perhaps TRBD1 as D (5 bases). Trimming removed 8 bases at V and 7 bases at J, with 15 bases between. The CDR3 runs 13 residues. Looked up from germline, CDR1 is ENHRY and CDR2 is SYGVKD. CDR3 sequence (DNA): TGTGCCATCGGTTCTACCAGGGAGCAGCCCCAGCATTTT. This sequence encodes CAIGSTREQPQHF.

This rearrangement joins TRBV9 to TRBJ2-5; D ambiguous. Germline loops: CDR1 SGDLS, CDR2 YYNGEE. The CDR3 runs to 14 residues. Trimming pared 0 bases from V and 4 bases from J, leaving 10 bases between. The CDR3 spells CASSVANGGETQYF. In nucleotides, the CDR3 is TGTGCCAGCAGCGTAGCTAACGGTGGAGAGACCCAGTACTTC.

The CDR3 DNA is TGCAGTGCTAGGCCCAGCTCCTATAATTCACCCCTCCACTTT. Its translation: CSARPSSYNSPLHF. This chain connects TRBV20-1 to TRBJ1-6, with D hard to call. There are 14 residues in the CDR3. Germline V lookup: CDR1 DFQATT, CDR2 SNEGSKA (reference sequence). Trimming shortened V by 3 bases and J by 0 bases, and 6 bases separated the two germline ends.

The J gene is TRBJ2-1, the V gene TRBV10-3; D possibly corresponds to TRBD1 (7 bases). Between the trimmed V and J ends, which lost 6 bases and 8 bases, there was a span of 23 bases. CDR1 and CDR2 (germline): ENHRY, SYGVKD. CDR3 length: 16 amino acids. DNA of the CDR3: TGTGCCATCAGAGACGCGGGACAGAGACTTACAGATGAGCAGTTCTTC. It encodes CAIRDAGQRLTDEQFF.

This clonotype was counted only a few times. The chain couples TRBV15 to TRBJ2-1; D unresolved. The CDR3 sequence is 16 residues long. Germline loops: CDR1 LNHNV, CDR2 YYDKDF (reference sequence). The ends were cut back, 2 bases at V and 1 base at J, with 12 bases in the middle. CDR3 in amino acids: CATSRNPGASYNEQFF. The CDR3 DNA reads TGTGCCACCAGCAGAAACCCAGGAGCGTCCTACAATGAGCAGTTCTTC.

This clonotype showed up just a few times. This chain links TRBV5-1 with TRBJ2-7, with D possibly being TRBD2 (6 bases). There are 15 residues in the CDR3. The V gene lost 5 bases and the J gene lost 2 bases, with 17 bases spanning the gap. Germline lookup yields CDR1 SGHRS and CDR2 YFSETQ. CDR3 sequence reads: CASSLHGSMTYEQYF. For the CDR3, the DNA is TGCGCCAGCAGTCTTCACGGGAGTATGACCTACGAGCAGTACTTC.